These 22 T cell receptor beta chains came from one sample sequenced in a study of T cell responses to AZD1222 COVID-19 vaccine. Repertoires were generated with immunoSEQ multiplex PCR, while TCRdb's copy carries only in-frame clones and drops some. The sample holds 140,000 to 150,000 clones, roughly 89% seen once. Here the sequenced sample was peripheral blood, taken on day 0 of AZD1222 vaccination. The receptor set was obtained from an adult in good health.

The chain links TRBV9 to TRBJ1-2, with 9 bases identical to TRBD1. V trimming: 4 bases; J trimming: 4 bases; junction bases outside the gene matches: 8. The CDR3 runs 15 residues. Germline V gives CDR1 SGDLS, CDR2 YYNGEE. In DNA form, the CDR3 reads TGTGCCAGCAGCTTTCGACAGGGGGTAGCCTATGGCTACACCTTC. Protein product: CASSFRQGVAYGYTF.

This clone was seen a single time. The chain links TRBV5-1 to TRBJ1-2; no firm D call. Per germline, CDR1 SGHRS and CDR2 YFSETQ. CDR3 size: 13 residues. V gave up 4 bases and J gave up 4 bases, with 11 bases separating them. DNA for the CDR3: TGCGCCAGCAGCCAGCTCGCAGGCTATGGCTACACCTTC. This translates into CASSQLAGYGYTF.

The J gene is TRBJ1-1, the V gene TRBV29-1; D unresolved. V was pared by 5 bases and J by 1 base, with 5 bases between. Germline V gene sequence: CDR1 SQVTM, CDR2 ANQGSEA. The CDR3 has 11 amino acids. The CDR3 DNA is TGCAGCGTTTCTGAGAACACTGAAGCTTTCTTT. It translates to CSVSENTEAFF. The full variable domain, rest sourced from reference TRBV29-1 and TRBJ1-1, is SAVISQKPSRDICQRGTSLTIQCQVDSQVTMMFWYRQQPGQSLTLIATANQGSEATYESGFVIDKFPISRPNLTFSTLTVSNMSPEDSSIYLCSVSENTEAFFGQGTRLTVV.

The chain uses TRBV7-9 and TRBJ1-3, with a tentative D call TRBD1 (6 bases). In germline, CDR1 is SEHNR, CDR2 FQNEAQ (reference sequence). The V and J ends lost 5 bases and 0 bases respectively, with 11 bases between them. CDR3 length equals 15 residues. The CDR3 coding sequence is TGTGCCAGCAGCCCCGGGGGCCTCTCTGGAAACACCATATATTTT. Its protein product is CASSPGGLSGNTIYF.

V and J are TRBV12-3 or TRBV12-4 and TRBJ2-3; D gene unclear. The CDR3 loop spans 12 amino acids. V lost 5 bases and J lost 2, with 5 bases in between. The CDR3 DNA is TGTGCCAGCAGTCCCAACACAGATACGCAGTATTTT. Protein: CASSPNTDTQYF.

V is TRBV7-2 and J is TRBJ1-3; D is uncertain. The CDR3 sequence is 16 residues long. In germline, CDR1 is SGHTA, CDR2 FQGNSA. With 1 base removed from V and 4 bases from J, the gap between germline ends came to 14 bases. For the CDR3, the DNA is TGTGCCAGCAGCTTAGAAACTCCTGGTCCGGGAAACACCATATATTTT. The encoded protein is CASSLETPGPGNTIYF.

Regarding this clone: A read error may account for a junction end that differs from germline. The rearrangement joins TRBV7-9 to TRBJ2-2; D uncertain. This CDR3 is built from 15 residues. Germline V gene lookup returns CDR1 SEHNR and CDR2 FQNEAQ (reference sequence). CDR3: CATSQEWRNTGELFF. In nucleotides, the CDR3 is TGTGCCACCAGCCAGGAGTGGCGGAACACCGGGGAGCTGTTTTTT.

The chain couples TRBV27 to TRBJ1-6; D gene uncertain. The germline V gene has CDR1 MNHEY and CDR2 SMNVEV (reference sequence). The CDR3 has 13 amino acids. V gave up 5 bases and J gave up 9 bases, with 11 bases separating them. This chain's CDR3 is CASSATTASPLHF. The CDR3 nucleotides are TGTGCCAGCAGTGCTACCACGGCTTCACCCCTCCACTTT.

V is TRBV6-5 and J is TRBJ2-1; the match to TRBD2 covers 7 bases. CDR1 is MNHEY and CDR2 is SVGAGI in the germline V gene. The CDR3 has 14 amino acids. V lost 6 bases, J lost 9 bases, and 11 bases stayed unmatched. The CDR3 spells CASSPKTSRGEQFF. DNA of the CDR3: TGTGCCAGCAGCCCCAAGACTAGCCGGGGTGAGCAGTTCTTC.

In this sample, this clone turned up once. The J gene is TRBJ1-2, the V gene TRBV28, with D uncertain. CDR1 and CDR2 from the germline V gene are MDHEN and SYDVKM. The CDR3 contains 12 residues. The V gene lost 6 bases and the J gene lost 5 bases, with 10 bases spanning the gap. The CDR3 bases are TGTGCCAGCAGCCGGGGAGGGTATGGCTACACCTTC. This encodes CASSRGGYGYTF.

This chain uses TRBV27 with TRBJ1-6, with 9 bases lining up with TRBD1. The CDR3 spans 15 residues. Germline CDR1 MNHEY, CDR2 SMNVEV (reference sequence). V lost 5 bases, J lost 7 bases, and 6 bases stayed unmatched. The CDR3: CASSRDREYNSPLHF. The CDR3, as DNA: TGTGCCAGCAGTCGGGACAGGGAATACAATTCACCCCTCCACTTT.

The CDR3 DNA reads TGTGCCAGCAGCCCACGGAGGCGGGGAAGGTGGTCCTACGAGCAGTACTTC. It encodes CASSPRRRGRWSYEQYF. The chain joins TRBV11-2 to TRBJ2-7; D is perhaps TRBD2 (6 bases). The germline V and J ends were trimmed by 5 bases and 1 base, with 21 bases remaining between them. In germline, CDR1 is SGHAT, CDR2 FQNNGV. This CDR3 is built from 17 residues.

V is TRBV5-8 and J is TRBJ1-6; possible D gene TRBD1, 6 bases. The V and J ends lost 4 bases and 7 bases respectively, with 15 bases between them. In germline, CDR1 is SGHTS, CDR2 YDEGEE. The CDR3 spans 15 residues. The CDR3 loop is CASSPRGARNSPLHF. The CDR3 DNA reads TGTGCCAGCAGCCCCCGGGGGGCGCGAAATTCACCCCTCCACTTT.

This chain connects TRBV4-3 to TRBJ2-2; no reliable D call. The V and J ends lost 0 bases and 3 bases respectively, with 8 bases between them. The CDR3 sequence is 15 residues long. CDR1 is LGHNA and CDR2 is YSLEER in the germline V gene. The CDR3 DNA sequence: TGCGCCAGCAGCCAAGATGGCTCGTACACCGGGGAGCTGTTTTTT. This translates into CASSQDGSYTGELFF.

The chain combines TRBV13 with TRBJ2-2; D uncertain. The CDR3 consists of 13 residues. V dropped 2 bases and J dropped 2 bases, with 3 bases sitting between them. The V gene's germline CDR1 is PRHDT and CDR2 FYEKMQ (reference sequence). The CDR3 DNA sequence: TGTGCCAGCAGCTTAAGTAACACCGGGGAGCTGTTTTTT. It yields the protein CASSLSNTGELFF.

The chain recombines TRBV7-2 with TRBJ1-1; D ambiguous. The germline V gene encodes CDR1 SGHTA and CDR2 FQGNSA. The CDR3 sequence is 13 residues long. Trimming stripped 4 bases from V and 7 bases from J, with 13 bases between. The CDR3 region is CASSSTPTGEAFF. The CDR3 coding sequence is TGTGCCAGCAGCTCGACCCCGACGGGTGAAGCTTTCTTT.

Concerning this clone: At one boundary the junction diverges from the germline segment, which might be a read error. The chain recombines TRBV11-2 with TRBJ1-5; 10 nucleotides line up with TRBD1. The CDR3 is 17 amino acids. Per germline, CDR1 SGHAT and CDR2 FQNNGV. This CDR3 reads CASSLDRGPPREQPQHF. In DNA, the CDR3 is TGTGCCAGCAGCCTAGACAGGGGGCCCCCCAGGGAGCAGCCCCAGCATTTT. The full variable domain, rest sourced from reference TRBV11-2 and TRBJ1-5, is EAGVAQSPRYKIIEKRQSVAFWCNPISGHATLYWYQQILGQGPKLLIQFQNNGVVDDSQLPKDRFSAERLKGVDSTLKIQPAKLEDSAVYLCASSLDRGPPREQPQHFGDGTRLSIL.

The chain combines TRBV7-9 with TRBJ1-2, with D possibly matching TRBD1 (5 bases). Germline V gene data show CDR1 as SEHNR and CDR2 as FQNEAQ (reference sequence). The V end lost 1 base, the J end lost 9 bases, and 15 bases lay between the germline ends. The CDR3 loop spans 14 amino acids. The CDR3: CASSLGSPGRSYTF. CDR3 nucleotides: TGTGCCAGCAGCTTAGGCTCTCCGGGGCGTAGCTACACCTTC. Drawing the rest from reference TRBV7-9 and TRBJ1-2, the complete variable domain is DTGVSQNPRHKITKRGQNVTFRCDPISEHNRLYWYRQTLGQGPEFLTYFQNEAQLEKSRLLSDRFSAERPKGSFSTLEIQRTEQGDSAMYLCASSLGSPGRSYTFGSGTRLTVV.

The rearrangement uses TRBV20-1 and TRBJ1-5, with TRBD1 as a possible D gene (5 bases). The V gene lost 3 bases and the J gene lost 3 bases, with 12 bases spanning the gap. The CDR3 totals 14 residues. In germline, CDR1 is DFQATT, CDR2 SNEGSKA (reference sequence). The CDR3 is CSASRGPINQPQHF. The CDR3 coding sequence is TGCAGTGCTAGTCGGGGACCTATCAATCAGCCCCAGCATTTT.

V gene TRBV5-6 combines with J gene TRBJ1-6, with TRBD1 as a possible D gene (5 bases). Per germline, CDR1 SGHDT and CDR2 YYEEEE. Trimming took 4 bases from V and 7 from J, leaving 15 bases between them. The CDR3 length is 15 residues. The CDR3 loop is CASSLTGRRNSPLHF. The CDR3 bases are TGTGCCAGCAGCCTGACGGGACGGAGAAATTCACCCCTCCACTTT.

V is TRBV27 and J is TRBJ2-2, with TRBD2 matching 10 bases. This CDR3 is 16 amino acids long. Unmatched junction bases numbered 9, after V lost 5 bases and J lost 6 bases. Germline CDR1 reads MNHEY; CDR2 reads SMNVEV (reference sequence). CDR3 DNA: TGTGCCAGCAGTCCAGGACTAGCGGCAGTATCCGGGGAGCTGTTTTTT. It codes for CASSPGLAAVSGELFF.

The chain recombines TRBV28 with TRBJ1-5; 8 bases align to TRBD1. CDR1 and CDR2 from the germline V gene are MDHEN and SYDVKM. CDR3 length equals 15 residues. Trimming removed 5 bases from V and 6 bases from J; junction bases left unmatched: 9. The CDR3 spells CASSHLTGASQPQHF. In DNA form, the CDR3 reads TGTGCCAGCAGTCACCTGACAGGGGCTAGTCAGCCCCAGCATTTT. Supplemented by reference TRBV28 and TRBJ1-5, the full variable domain reads DVKVTQSSRYLVKRTGEKVFLECVQDMDHENMFWYRQDPGLGLRLIYFSYDVKMKEKGDIPEGYSVSREKKERFSLILESASTNQTSMYLCASSHLTGASQPQHFGDGTRLSIL.